The present entry profiles one T cell receptor beta chain with its context. This clonotype occurred many times. Its target antigen remains unknown. No qualities accompany the bases; no much larger clone lies one base away. The germline V gene specifies MDHEN as CDR1 and SYDVKM as CDR2. The CDR3 holds 16 amino acids from the cysteine to the phenylalanine. Here the CDR3 DNA is all that survives: 48 bases in frame from base 1. The germline ends are 13 bases apart after V is trimmed by 5 bases and J by 0 bases. The source of the sample is a study of regulatory T cells in long-lasting Graves disease (dated by TCRdb to about 2021). With respect to the entire study: Persistent Graves' disease was defined as antithyroid drug treatment for over 5 years with persistently positive TSH receptor autoantibodies. Persistent Graves' disease patients were compared with newly diagnosed Graves' disease patients by peripheral blood TCR sequencing and RNA sequencing. The study took place in China and was registered as a clinical trial. A total of 35 or so samples were covered by TCR sequencing, comprising around 13 persistent and 20 or so newly diagnosed Graves' disease patients. On average, persistent Graves' disease patients in the clinical cohort had been on antithyroid drugs for approximately ten years. Paper-wide results and their limitations: TRBV28, TRBJ1-2 and TRBJ2-5 were preferentially used in persistent disease, while TRBV20-1 and TRBJ2-1 were favored in newly diagnosed disease. The authors noted that the small sample size was a limitation that may lower accuracy. Only the TCR beta chain was sequenced and analyzed. More public clonotypes were shared among persistent patients (under 3,000) than among newly diagnosed patients (966). Only peripheral blood was studied, because thyroid tissue, the primary lesion, was inaccessible. Compared with newly diagnosed patients, patients with persistent Graves' disease had lower TCR Shannon entropy and fewer highly expanded clones, which suggests clonal expansion.

This sample's time point label indicates: persistent/refractory GD, antithyroid drugs over 5 years with positive TRAb. RNA was extracted from PBMCs in TRIzol for both TCR sequencing and RNA sequencing. The diagnosis of Graves' disease followed American Thyroid Association guidelines. The patients came from an endocrinology department in Xi'an, China. Each patient gave roughly 8.4 milliliters of peripheral blood, collected in an EDTA anticoagulant tube. Ficoll Paque Plus density gradient separation was used to isolate PBMCs, and no further T cell sorting was done. An Agilent 2100 Bioanalyzer and agarose gel were used to check RNA quality, and a NanoDrop 2000 was used to measure RNA concentration. The method behind the library was multiplex PCR. The sequencer listed for this sample is Illumina HiSeq 4000. CDR3 regions were amplified by Arm-PCR with iRepertoire HTBI primers to construct TCR beta libraries. Before sequencing, the PCR products underwent gel purification. The study's own analysis went as follows. Across samples, 62 TRBV and 15 or so TRBJ segments were identified and used for gene usage analysis of CDR3 amino acid clonotypes. COPE and FqMerger were used to merge the filtered high-quality paired reads into contigs. Contigs were aligned with BLAST to IMGT TRBV, TRBD and TRBJ reference genes, and CDR3 was defined per IMGT. Any clonotype with a frequency above 0.1% was classified as a highly expanded clone. Repertoire diversity was measured by Shannon entropy, and V-J evenness by the Gini coefficient. A clonotype was considered public if more than one individual shared it. TCRdb redid the processing of the public reads, applying fastp at Q25 and MiXCR, and retained in-frame beta chains. For every CDR3 protein sequence, its rows merge into one entry that carries the most common genes and DNA. These V and J calls originate from TCRdb's pipeline instead of the authors' own analysis. This sample holds 600,000 to 800,000 distinct CDR3 sequences; about 30% were observed only once. Under 50% of the sample rests with the top ten.

This material consisted of peripheral blood mononuclear cells (PBMCs), taken when the disease was refractory, from a patient treated with antithyroid drugs. This receptor was identified in a female donor with Graves disease. This chain joins TRBV28 to TRBJ2-2; the D gene cannot be resolved beyond TRBD1 or TRBD2, each matching 5 bases. The bases are TGTGCCAGCAGTCTCGAGGGACGGGCGAACACCGGGGAGCTGTTTTTT. Translation gives CASSLEGRANTGELFF.